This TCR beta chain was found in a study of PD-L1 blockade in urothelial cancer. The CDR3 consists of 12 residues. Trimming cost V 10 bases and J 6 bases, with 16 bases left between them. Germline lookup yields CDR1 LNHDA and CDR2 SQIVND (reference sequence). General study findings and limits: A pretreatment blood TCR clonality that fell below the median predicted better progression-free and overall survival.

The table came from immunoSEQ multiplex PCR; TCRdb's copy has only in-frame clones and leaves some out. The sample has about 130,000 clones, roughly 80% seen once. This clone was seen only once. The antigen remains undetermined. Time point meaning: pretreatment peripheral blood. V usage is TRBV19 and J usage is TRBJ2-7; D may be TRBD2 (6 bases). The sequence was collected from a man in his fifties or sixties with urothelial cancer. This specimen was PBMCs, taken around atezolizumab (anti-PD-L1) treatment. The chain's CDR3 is CAKNWDFFEQYF. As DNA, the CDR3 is TGTGCCAAAAATTGGGACTTCTTCGAGCAGTACTTC.